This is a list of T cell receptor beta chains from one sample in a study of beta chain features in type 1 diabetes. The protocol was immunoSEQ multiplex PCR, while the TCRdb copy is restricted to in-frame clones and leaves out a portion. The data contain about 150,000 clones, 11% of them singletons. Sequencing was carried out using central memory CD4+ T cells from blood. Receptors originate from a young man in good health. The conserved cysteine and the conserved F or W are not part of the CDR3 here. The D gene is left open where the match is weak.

ASGTQIYEQY,TRBV2,-,TRBJ2-7
ASSLLTGTGNTIY,TRBV14,TRBD1,TRBJ1-3
ASSLNTGVPTDTQY,TRBV7-6,TRBD1,TRBJ2-3
ASTGTGAGEQY,TRBV25-1,TRBD1,TRBJ2-7
ASSQAGAGGSYGYT,TRBV4-3,TRBD1,TRBJ1-2
ASTRGGIRETQY,TRBV5-4,-,TRBJ2-5
ASSRGLAVEQF,TRBV7-7,TRBD2,TRBJ2-1
ASNPQTGQDKKTQY,TRBV21-1,-,TRBJ2-5
ASSPAAGVGRETQY,TRBV27,TRBD2,TRBJ2-5
ASSPQGLAGYT,TRBV2,TRBD1,TRBJ1-2
SVDPLAGGGGEQF,TRBV29-1,TRBD2,TRBJ2-1
ASSWGTGTAEETQY,TRBV28,TRBD1,TRBJ2-5
SVVTGSSTEAF,TRBV29-1,-,TRBJ1-1
ASSPLTGLARQETQY,TRBV14,-,TRBJ2-5
ASSQTTSGAYEQY,TRBV4-3,TRBD2,TRBJ2-7
ASSSGLAGVDTQY,TRBV5-4,TRBD2,TRBJ2-3
AISESTGRTSYNEQF,TRBV10-3,-,TRBJ2-1
ASSLIGTGYEQY,TRBV5-4,TRBD1,TRBJ2-7
ASSLGIKETQY,TRBV7-8,-,TRBJ2-5
ASSFTSGSTDTQY,TRBV5-1,TRBD2,TRBJ2-3
ASRVQGKAGANVLT,TRBV28,-,TRBJ2-6
ASSEEGQLLY,TRBV2,-,TRBJ2-5
ASSPWVTGIGGYT,TRBV5-6,-,TRBJ1-2
AWSEGSNQPQH,TRBV30,-,TRBJ1-5
ASSQLTGTEQY,TRBV14,TRBD1,TRBJ2-7
ASSPSKDRGEKLF,TRBV5-4,TRBD1,TRBJ1-4
ASSADRGGYT,TRBV9,TRBD1,TRBJ1-2
ASSPGQPGNTIY,TRBV7-9,TRBD1,TRBJ1-3
ATGGLAGGPDTQY,TRBV10-3,TRBD2,TRBJ2-3
ASSLDQYQPQH,TRBV5-1,-,TRBJ1-5
ASSYSGGEQF,TRBV7-2,TRBD1,TRBJ2-1
AISVVTWEQY,TRBV10-3,-,TRBJ2-7
ASRATGSWNEQF,TRBV28,TRBD1,TRBJ2-1
ATAPNAAYEQY,TRBV18,-,TRBJ2-7
ASSLESTYQETQY,TRBV11-1,-,TRBJ2-5
ASSLGLLTNEQF,TRBV11-2,-,TRBJ2-1
ASSLLDLQGPYEQY,TRBV7-2,TRBD1,TRBJ2-7
AISEVGVSGANVLT,TRBV10-3,-,TRBJ2-6
ASRLVGTNNEQF,TRBV5-4,-,TRBJ2-1
ASSVGQNYEQY,TRBV7-2,TRBD1,TRBJ2-7
ASSGPADTQY,TRBV6-6,-,TRBJ2-3
ASSLQETQY,TRBV5-1,-,TRBJ2-5
ASSFQRNYEQY,TRBV7-2,-,TRBJ2-7
SARAGDTQY,TRBV20-1,-,TRBJ2-3
TSSQEWETQY,TRBV1,-,TRBJ2-5
ASSSPSFGSNQPQH,TRBV28,-,TRBJ1-5
ATSIELPGLQF,TRBV15,-,TRBJ2-1
ASSLASETQY,TRBV7-9,-,TRBJ2-5
ASINRGNEQF,TRBV6-5,TRBD1,TRBJ2-1
ASSYSGSTDTQY,TRBV6-6,-,TRBJ2-3